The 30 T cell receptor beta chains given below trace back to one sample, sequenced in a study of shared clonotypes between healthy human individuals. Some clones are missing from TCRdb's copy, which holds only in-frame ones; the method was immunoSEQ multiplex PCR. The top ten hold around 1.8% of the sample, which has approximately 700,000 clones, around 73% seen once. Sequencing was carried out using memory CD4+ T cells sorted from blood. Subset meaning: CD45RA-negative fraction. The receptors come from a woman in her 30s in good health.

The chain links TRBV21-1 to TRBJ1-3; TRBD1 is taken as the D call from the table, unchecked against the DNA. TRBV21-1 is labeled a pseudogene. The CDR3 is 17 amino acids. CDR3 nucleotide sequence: TGTGCCAGCACCGATAAAAAGACAGGCTCCTCTGGAAACACCATATATTTT. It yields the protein CASTDKKTGSSGNTIYF.

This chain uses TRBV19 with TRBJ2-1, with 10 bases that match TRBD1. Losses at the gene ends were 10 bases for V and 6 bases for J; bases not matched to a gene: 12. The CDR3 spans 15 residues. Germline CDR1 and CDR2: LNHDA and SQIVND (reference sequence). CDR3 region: CATRTGGALSNEQFF. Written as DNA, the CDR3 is TGTGCCACCCGGACAGGGGGGGCCCTAAGCAATGAGCAGTTCTTC.

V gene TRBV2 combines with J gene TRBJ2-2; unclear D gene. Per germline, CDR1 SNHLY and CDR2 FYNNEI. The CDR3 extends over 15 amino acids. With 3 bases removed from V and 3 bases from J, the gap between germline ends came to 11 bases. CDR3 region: CASSEVNSYTGELFF. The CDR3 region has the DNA TGTGCCAGCAGTGAGGTTAACAGTTACACCGGGGAGCTGTTTTTT.

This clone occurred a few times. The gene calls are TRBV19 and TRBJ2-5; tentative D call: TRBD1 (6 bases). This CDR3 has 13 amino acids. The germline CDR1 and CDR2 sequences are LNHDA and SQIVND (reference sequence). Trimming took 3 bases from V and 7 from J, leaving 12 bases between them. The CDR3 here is CASSMTGVVTQYF. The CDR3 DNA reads TGTGCCAGTAGTATGACAGGAGTGGTGACCCAGTACTTC.

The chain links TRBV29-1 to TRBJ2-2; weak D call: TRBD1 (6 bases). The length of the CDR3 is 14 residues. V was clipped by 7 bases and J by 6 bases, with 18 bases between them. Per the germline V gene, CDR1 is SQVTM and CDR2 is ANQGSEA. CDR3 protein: CSANAAGDAGELFF. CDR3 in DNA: TGCAGCGCCAACGCGGCAGGGGACGCCGGGGAGCTGTTTTTT.

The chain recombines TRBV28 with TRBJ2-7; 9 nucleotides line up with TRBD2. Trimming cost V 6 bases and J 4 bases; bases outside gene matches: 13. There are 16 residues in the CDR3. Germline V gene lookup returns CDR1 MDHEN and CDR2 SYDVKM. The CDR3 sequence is CASSPWGSGSSYEQYF. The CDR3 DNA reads TGTGCCAGCAGCCCCTGGGGTAGCGGGAGTTCGTACGAGCAGTACTTC.

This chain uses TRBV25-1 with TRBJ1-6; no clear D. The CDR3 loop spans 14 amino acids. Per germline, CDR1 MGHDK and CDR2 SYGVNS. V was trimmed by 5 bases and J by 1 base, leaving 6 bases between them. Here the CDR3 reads CASSLPSYNSPLHF. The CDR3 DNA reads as TGTGCCAGCAGTCTCCCATCCTATAATTCACCCCTCCACTTT.

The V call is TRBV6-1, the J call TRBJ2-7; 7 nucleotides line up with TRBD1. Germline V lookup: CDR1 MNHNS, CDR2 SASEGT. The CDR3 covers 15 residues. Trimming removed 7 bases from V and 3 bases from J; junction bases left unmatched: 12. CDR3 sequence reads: CASNMGQLHIYEQYF. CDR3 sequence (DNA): TGTGCCAGCAATATGGGACAGTTACATATCTACGAGCAGTACTTC.

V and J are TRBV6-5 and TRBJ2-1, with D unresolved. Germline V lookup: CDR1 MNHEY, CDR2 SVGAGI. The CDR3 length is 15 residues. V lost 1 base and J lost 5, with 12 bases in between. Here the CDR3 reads CASSYWAGKHNEQFF. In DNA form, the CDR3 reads TGTGCCAGCAGTTACTGGGCTGGTAAGCACAATGAGCAGTTCTTC.

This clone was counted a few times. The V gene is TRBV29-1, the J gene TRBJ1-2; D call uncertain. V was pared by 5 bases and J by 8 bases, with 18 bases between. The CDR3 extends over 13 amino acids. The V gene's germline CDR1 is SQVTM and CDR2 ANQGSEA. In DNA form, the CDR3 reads TGCAGCGTTCGATCGACCGATATCTGGGGCTACACCTTC. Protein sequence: CSVRSTDIWGYTF.

The CDR3 here is CASSETPSGRLRGYTF. In DNA, the CDR3 is TGTGCCAGCAGTGAAACCCCCAGCGGGCGCCTTCGTGGCTACACCTTC. The chain links TRBV6-1 to TRBJ1-2; no firm D call. Germline lookup yields CDR1 MNHNS and CDR2 SASEGT. The germline V and J ends were trimmed by 2 bases and 7 bases, with 20 bases remaining between them. There are 16 residues in the CDR3.

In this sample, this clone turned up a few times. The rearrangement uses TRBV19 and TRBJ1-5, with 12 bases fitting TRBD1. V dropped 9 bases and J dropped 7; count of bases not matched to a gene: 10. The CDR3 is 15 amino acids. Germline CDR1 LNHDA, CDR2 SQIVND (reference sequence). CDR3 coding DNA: TGTGCCAGCAAGAAAGGGACAGGGGGCGACCAGCCCCAGCATTTT. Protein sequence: CASKKGTGGDQPQHF.

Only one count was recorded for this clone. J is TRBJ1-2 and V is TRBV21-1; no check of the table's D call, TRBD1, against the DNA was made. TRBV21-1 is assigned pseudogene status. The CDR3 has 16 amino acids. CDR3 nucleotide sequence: TGTGCCAGCAGCACTCCCTCGACAGGGTCCAACTATGGCTACACCTTC. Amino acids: CASSTPSTGSNYGYTF.

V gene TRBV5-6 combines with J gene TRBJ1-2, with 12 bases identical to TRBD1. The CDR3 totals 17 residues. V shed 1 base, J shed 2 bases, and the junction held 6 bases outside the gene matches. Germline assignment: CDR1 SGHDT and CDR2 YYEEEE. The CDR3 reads CASSLLPGQGANYGYTF. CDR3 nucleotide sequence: TGTGCCAGCAGCTTGTTACCGGGACAGGGGGCAAACTATGGCTACACCTTC.

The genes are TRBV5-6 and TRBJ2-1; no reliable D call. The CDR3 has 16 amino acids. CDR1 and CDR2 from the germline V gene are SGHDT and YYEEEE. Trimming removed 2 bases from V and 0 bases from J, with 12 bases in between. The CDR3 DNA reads TGTGCCAGCAGCTTCGGCCGGCCCTACTCCTACAATGAGCAGTTCTTC. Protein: CASSFGRPYSYNEQFF.

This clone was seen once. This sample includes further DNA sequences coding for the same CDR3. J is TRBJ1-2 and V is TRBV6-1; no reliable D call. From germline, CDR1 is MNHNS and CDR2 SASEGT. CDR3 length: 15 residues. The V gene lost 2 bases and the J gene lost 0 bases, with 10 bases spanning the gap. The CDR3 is CASSESPLANYGYTF. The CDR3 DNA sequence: TGTGCCAGCAGTGAATCCCCGTTAGCTAACTATGGCTACACCTTC.

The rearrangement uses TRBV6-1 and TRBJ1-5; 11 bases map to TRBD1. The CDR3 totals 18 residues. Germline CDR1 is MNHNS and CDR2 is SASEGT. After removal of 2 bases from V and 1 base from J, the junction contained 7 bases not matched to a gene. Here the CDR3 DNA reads TGTGCCAGCAGTGAATTAGGGACAGGGGGATGGAGCAATCAGCCCCAGCATTTT. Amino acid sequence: CASSELGTGGWSNQPQHF.

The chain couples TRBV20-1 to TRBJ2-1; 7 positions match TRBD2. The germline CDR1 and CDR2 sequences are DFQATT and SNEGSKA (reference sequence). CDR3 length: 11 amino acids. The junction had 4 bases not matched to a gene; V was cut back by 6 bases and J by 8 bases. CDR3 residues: CSALGGDEQFF. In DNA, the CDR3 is TGCAGTGCCCTTGGGGGGGATGAGCAGTTCTTC.

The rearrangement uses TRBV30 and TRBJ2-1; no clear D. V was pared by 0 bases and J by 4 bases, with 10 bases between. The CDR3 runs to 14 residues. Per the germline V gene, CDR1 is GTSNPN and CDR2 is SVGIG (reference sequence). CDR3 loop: CAWSVASGYNEQFF. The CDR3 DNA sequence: TGTGCCTGGAGTGTAGCGTCCGGATACAATGAGCAGTTCTTC.

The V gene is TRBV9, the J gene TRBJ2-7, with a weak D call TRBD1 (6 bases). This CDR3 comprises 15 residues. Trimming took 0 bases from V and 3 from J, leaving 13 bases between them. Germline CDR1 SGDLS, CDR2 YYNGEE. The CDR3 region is CASSVDPTGNYEQYF. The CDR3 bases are TGTGCCAGCAGCGTAGACCCTACAGGGAACTACGAGCAGTACTTC.

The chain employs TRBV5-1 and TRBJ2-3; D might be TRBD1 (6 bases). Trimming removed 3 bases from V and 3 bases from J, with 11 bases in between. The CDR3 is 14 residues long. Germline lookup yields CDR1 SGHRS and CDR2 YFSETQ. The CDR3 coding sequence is TGCGCCAGCAGCTCAGGGGTAAGAACAGATACGCAGTATTTT. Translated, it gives CASSSGVRTDTQYF. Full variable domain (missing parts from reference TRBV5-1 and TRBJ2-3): KAGVTQTPRYLIKTRGQQVTLSCSPISGHRSVSWYQQTPGQGLQFLFEYFSETQRNKGNFPGRFSGRQFSNSRSEMNVSTLELGDSALYLCASSSGVRTDTQYFGPGTRLTVL.

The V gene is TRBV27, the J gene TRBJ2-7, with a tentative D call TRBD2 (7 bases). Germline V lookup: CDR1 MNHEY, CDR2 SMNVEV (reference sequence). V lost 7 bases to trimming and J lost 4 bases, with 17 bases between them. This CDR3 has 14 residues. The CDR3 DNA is TGTGCCAGCAATCACAACGGGGGGCATTACGAGCAGTACTTC. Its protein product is CASNHNGGHYEQYF.

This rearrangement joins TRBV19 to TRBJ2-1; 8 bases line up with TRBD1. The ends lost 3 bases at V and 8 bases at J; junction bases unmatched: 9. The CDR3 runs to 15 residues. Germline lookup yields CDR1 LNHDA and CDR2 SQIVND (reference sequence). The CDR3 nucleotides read TGTGCCAGTAGTATTGGGCAGGGGGCGCACGATGAGCAGTTCTTC. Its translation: CASSIGQGAHDEQFF.

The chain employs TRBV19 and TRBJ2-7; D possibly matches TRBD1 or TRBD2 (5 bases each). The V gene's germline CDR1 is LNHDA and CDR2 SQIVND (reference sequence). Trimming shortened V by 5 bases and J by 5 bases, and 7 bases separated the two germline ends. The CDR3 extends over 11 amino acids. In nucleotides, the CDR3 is TGTGCCAGTAGTGTGGGGGACGAGCAGTACTTC. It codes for CASSVGDEQYF.

The CDR3 sequence is CASSDWTGVGEQYF. As DNA, the CDR3 is TGTGCCAGCAGTGATTGGACAGGGGTTGGCGAGCAGTACTTC. The rearrangement uses TRBV2 and TRBJ2-7; TRBD1 matches at 9 bases. CDR3 size: 14 residues. The trim removed 3 bases at V and 6 bases at J, leaving 6 bases unmatched. CDR1 SNHLY and CDR2 FYNNEI come from the germline V gene.

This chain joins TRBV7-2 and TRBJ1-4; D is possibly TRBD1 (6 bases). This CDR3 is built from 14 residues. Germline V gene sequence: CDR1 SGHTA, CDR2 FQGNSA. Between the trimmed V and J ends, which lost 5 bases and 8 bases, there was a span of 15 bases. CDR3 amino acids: CASSPGQGWEKLFF. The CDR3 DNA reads TGTGCCAGCAGCCCCGGCCAGGGGTGGGAAAAACTGTTTTTT.

The CDR3 DNA reads TGCGCCAGCAGTGTACAAACCCCGGACGGTGAGCAGTTCTTC. Translated, it gives CASSVQTPDGEQFF. This chain connects TRBV10-2 to TRBJ2-1; no definite D call. This CDR3 is built from 14 residues. CDR1 and CDR2 from the germline V gene are WSHSY and SAAADI. Between the trimmed V and J ends, which lost 4 bases and 9 bases, there was a span of 16 bases.

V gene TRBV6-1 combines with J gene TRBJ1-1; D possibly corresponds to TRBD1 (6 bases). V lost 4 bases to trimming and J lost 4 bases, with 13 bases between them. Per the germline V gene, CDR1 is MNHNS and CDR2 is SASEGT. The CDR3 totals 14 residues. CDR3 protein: CASSARGGPTEAFF. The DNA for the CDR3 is TGTGCCAGCAGTGCTCGGGGGGGGCCCACTGAAGCTTTCTTT.

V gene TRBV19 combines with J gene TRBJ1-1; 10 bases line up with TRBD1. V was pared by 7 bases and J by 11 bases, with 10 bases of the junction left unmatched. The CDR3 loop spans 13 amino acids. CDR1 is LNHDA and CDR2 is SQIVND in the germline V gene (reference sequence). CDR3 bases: TGTGCCAGTACCGAAATGGGACAGGGGCAGGCTTTCTTT. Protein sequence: CASTEMGQGQAFF. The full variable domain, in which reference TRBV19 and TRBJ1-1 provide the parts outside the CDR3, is DGGITQSPKYLFRKEGQNVTLSCEQNLNHDAMYWYRQDPGQGLRLIYYSQIVNDFQKGDIAEGYSVSREKKESFPLTVTSAQKNPTAFYLCASTEMGQGQAFFGQGTRLTVV.

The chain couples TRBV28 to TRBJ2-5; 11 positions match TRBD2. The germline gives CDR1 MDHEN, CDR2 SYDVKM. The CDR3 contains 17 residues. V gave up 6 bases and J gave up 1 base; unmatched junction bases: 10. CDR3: CASSPGPTSGSQETQYF. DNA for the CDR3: TGTGCCAGCAGCCCAGGCCCCACTAGCGGGAGCCAAGAGACCCAGTACTTC.